What follows are 10 T cell receptor beta chains derived from one specimen sequenced in a study of response to subunit inactivated influenza vaccine (dated 2018 in TCRdb). The library was obtained by RT-PCR. Sequencer: Illumina HiSeq 2500. The public reads were run again by TCRdb, first through fastp at Q25 and then through MiXCR, and only productive beta chains were kept. Rows are unified per CDR3 protein, each entry keeping the most common DNA and genes. The sample data list 450,000 to 600,000 distinct CDR3 sequences, and approximately 16% of these were observed just once. The ten largest clones add up to roughly 3.1% of the sample. The sequenced sample was CD4+ T cells sorted from PBMCs, obtained around 2 years after vaccination. These receptors were collected from a man between 50 and 75 years old who received an inactivated influenza vaccine. Donor details come from another sample of the same person, matched by shared clones.

This clonotype has only a few counts. The chain is built from TRBV20-1 and TRBJ2-1; TRBD2 matches 11 bases. The ends lost 5 bases at V and 8 bases at J; junction bases unmatched: 8. This CDR3 region has 14 residues. The V gene's germline CDR1 is DFQATT and CDR2 SNEGSKA (reference sequence). The CDR3 DNA reads as TGCAGTGCTGCTATAGCGGGAGGGAGCCATGAGCAGTTCTTC. The encoded protein is CSAAIAGGSHEQFF.

This clonotype was seen a handful of times. This chain uses TRBV5-1 with TRBJ1-1; 8 bases are shared with TRBD1. CDR1 is SGHRS and CDR2 is YFSETQ in the germline V gene. J lost 4 bases, V lost 1 base, and 3 bases had no gene match. The CDR3 is 14 amino acids. Here the CDR3 DNA reads TGCGCCAGCAGCTTGCCAGGGGGCCGCACTGAAGCTTTCTTT. This sequence encodes CASSLPGGRTEAFF.

The sample holds a few counts of this clonotype. The genes are TRBV4-1 and TRBJ2-2; 13 nucleotides line up with TRBD2. V gave up 1 base and J gave up 4 bases; unmatched junction bases: 3. The length of the CDR3 is 17 residues. Per the germline V gene, CDR1 is MGHRA and CDR2 is YSYEKL. The CDR3 nucleotides read TGCGCCAGCAGCCAAGGACTAGCGGGGGGCCGCACCGGGGAGCTGTTTTTT. Its translation: CASSQGLAGGRTGELFF.

The chain joins TRBV4-1 to TRBJ2-2; 7 bases line up with TRBD1. CDR1 is MGHRA and CDR2 is YSYEKL in the germline V gene. Trimming took 2 bases from V and 5 from J; bases not matched to a gene: 5. The CDR3 runs to 15 residues. The CDR3 protein is CASSQPTGNTGELFF. CDR3 nucleotide sequence: TGCGCCAGCAGCCAACCGACAGGGAATACCGGGGAGCTGTTTTTT.

This clonotype has only a few counts. The chain uses TRBV12-3 or TRBV12-4 and TRBJ2-7; D may be TRBD1 (6 bases). V shed 6 bases and J shed 4 bases, with 16 bases lying between them. The CDR3 extends over 14 amino acids. This chain's CDR3 is CASSPGQLLYEQYF. In DNA form, the CDR3 reads TGTGCCAGCAGCCCCGGACAGCTCTTATACGAGCAGTACTTC.

This clonotype was observed a few times. The rearrangement links TRBV14 to TRBJ2-1; 9 bases align to TRBD2. This CDR3 has 15 amino acids. Trimming took 1 base from V and 8 from J; bases not matched to a gene: 6. Per germline, CDR1 SGHDN and CDR2 FVKESK. CDR3 region: CASSQGTSVWYEQFF. For the CDR3, the DNA is TGTGCCAGCAGCCAAGGGACTAGCGTCTGGTATGAGCAGTTCTTC.

This clonotype was detected a few times. The rearrangement uses TRBV4-2 and TRBJ2-3; TRBD1 might be the D (6 bases). Trimming cost V 2 bases and J 1 base, with 16 bases left between them. The germline V gene has CDR1 LGHNA and CDR2 YNFKEQ. This CDR3 has 17 amino acids. The CDR3 nucleotides are TGTGCCAGCAGCCAACCCTACCAAGCAGGGGGCACAGATACGCAGTATTTT. Translated: CASSQPYQAGGTDTQYF.

This clonotype was observed a few times. V usage is TRBV20-1 and J usage is TRBJ1-6; no clear D gene. The germline V and J ends were trimmed by 7 bases and 2 bases, with 9 bases remaining between them. Germline CDR1 is DFQATT and CDR2 is SNEGSKA (reference sequence). The CDR3 is 13 residues long. As DNA, the CDR3 is TGCAGTGTTTCGGGCGCCTATAATTCACCCCTCCACTTT. Translated: CSVSGAYNSPLHF.

The CDR3 bases are TGTGCCAGCTCCCAGCGGCACACAGATACGCAGTATTTT. Translation: CASSQRHTDTQYF. The J gene is TRBJ2-3, the V gene TRBV7-2, with D maybe TRBD2 (5 bases). CDR1 and CDR2 (germline): SGHTA, FQGNSA. V lost 8 bases and J 2 bases, leaving 11 bases between the germline ends. This CDR3 is built from 13 residues. Using reference TRBV7-2 and TRBJ2-3 for the parts outside the CDR3, the full variable domain is GAGVSQSPSNKVTEKGKDVELRCDPISGHTALYWYRQSLGQGLEFLIYFQGNSAPDKSGLPSDRFSAERTGGSVSTLTIQRTQQEDSAVYLCASSQRHTDTQYFGPGTRLTVL.

The chain carries TRBV2 and TRBJ2-7, with D unclear. CDR1 and CDR2 (germline): SNHLY, FYNNEI. With 2 bases removed from V and 5 bases from J, the gap between germline ends came to 10 bases. The length of the CDR3 is 13 residues. The CDR3 protein is CASSERIGNEQYF. For the CDR3, the DNA is TGTGCCAGCAGTGAAAGGATAGGAAACGAGCAGTACTTC.